Listed below are T cell receptor beta chains from one sample, sequenced in a study of T cells after yellow fever vaccination. TCRdb reprocessed the 5' RACE reads via MiXCR and lists one record per CDR3 protein. The repertoire holds over 85,000 distinct CDR3 sequences, with approximately 9% as singletons. Sequences were derived from CD8+ T cells not binding an NS4B(214-222) dextramer, sorted from PBMCs, sampled approximately 15 days after the first yellow fever vaccination. These receptors originate from a man younger than 35 who received the YFV17D yellow fever vaccine. The CDR3 runs from the conserved cysteine through the conserved F or W. A D gene is named only where the DNA matches it firmly. Rows give clone size only sometimes, using once, few, many, or a class for an expanded clone.

>14|TRBV6-5|NA|NA|TRBJ1-1
CASSYNSAGTEAFF
TGTGCCAGCAGTTACAACTCGGCGGGGACTGAAGCTTTCTTT
>18|TRBV10-3|NA|NA|TRBJ2-7
CAISANDLTRVRGSEQYF
TGTGCCATCAGTGCCAACGACCTGACTCGGGTTAGGGGATCCGAGCAGTACTTC
>16|TRBV30|few|NA|TRBJ2-7
CAWSVLGGPSTYEQYF
TGTGCCTGGAGTGTATTGGGGGGACCTTCTACCTACGAGCAGTACTTC
>14|TRBV7-8|few|TRBD2|TRBJ2-7
CASSSSGGLYEQYF
TGTGCCAGCAGCAGTAGCGGGGGGCTCTACGAGCAGTACTTC
>15|TRBV5-5|few|NA|TRBJ2-3
CASSYGRLSTDTQYF
TGTGCCAGCAGTTACGGTCGGCTTTCCACAGATACGCAGTATTTT
>13|TRBV6-5|few|NA|TRBJ1-1
CASSYKGGTEAFF
TGTGCCAGCAGTTACAAGGGTGGGACTGAAGCTTTCTTT
>11|TRBV12-3/TRBV12-4|few|NA|TRBJ1-1
CASSWNTEAFF
TGTGCCAGCAGCTGGAACACTGAAGCTTTCTTT
>17|TRBV3-1|many|TRBD2|TRBJ2-1
CASSQDRLAAQYNEQFF
TGTGCCAGCAGCCAAGATAGACTAGCGGCACAGTACAATGAGCAGTTCTTC
>18|TRBV6-1|NA|NA|TRBJ2-1
CASSLGSPGLGVYNEQFF
TGTGCCAGCAGTCTCGGGTCCCCCGGGCTAGGAGTCTACAATGAGCAGTTCTTC
>12|TRBV6-6|many|NA|TRBJ1-1
CASSYIQPEAFF
TGTGCCAGCAGTTATATTCAGCCAGAAGCTTTCTTT
>14|TRBV7-3|few|NA|TRBJ2-1
CASSSRPGFDEQFF
TGTGCCAGCAGCTCACGACCGGGGTTCGATGAGCAGTTCTTC
>13|TRBV5-6|many|NA|TRBJ1-1
CASSLTNREEAFF
TGTGCCAGCAGCTTGACCAACAGGGAAGAAGCTTTCTTT
>17|TRBV20-1|few|TRBD1|TRBJ2-5
CSARDGSGWGQQETQYF
TGCAGTGCTAGAGATGGTTCTGGGTGGGGACAGCAAGAGACCCAGTACTTC
>15|TRBV6-1|few|TRBD2|TRBJ2-3
CASTRTSGGTDTQYF
TGTGCCAGCACCCGGACTAGCGGGGGGACAGATACGCAGTATTTT
>15|TRBV6-5|few|NA|TRBJ2-3
CASSYSRGPGDTQYF
TGTGCCAGCAGTTACTCGCGGGGGCCGGGAGATACGCAGTATTTT
>14|TRBV20-1|few|NA|TRBJ1-5
CSAQGQPSNQPQHF
TGCAGTGCTCAAGGACAGCCAAGCAATCAGCCCCAGCATTTT
>13|TRBV12-3/TRBV12-4|many|TRBD1|TRBJ2-5
CASTPGQGQTQYF
TGTGCCAGCACTCCCGGACAGGGACAGACCCAGTACTTC
>18|TRBV11-2|NA|TRBD2|TRBJ2-3
CASSSPISSSGVTDTQYF
TGTGCCAGCAGTTCGCCGATTTCCTCTAGCGGGGTCACAGATACGCAGTATTTT
>15|TRBV6-5|NA|NA|TRBJ2-2
CASSYSSRGPGELFF
TGTGCCAGCAGTTACTCTTCCAGGGGCCCCGGGGAGCTGTTTTTT
>11|TRBV24-1|NA|NA|TRBJ2-3
CATSKMDTQYF
TGTGCCACCAGTAAAATGGATACGCAGTATTTT
>11|TRBV6-6|NA|NA|TRBJ1-1
CASKPNTEAFF
TGTGCCAGCAAACCAAACACTGAAGCTTTCTTT
>13|TRBV6-1|NA|TRBD2|TRBJ2-2
CASNTGGTGELFF
TGTGCCAGTAACACCGGGGGGACCGGGGAGCTGTTTTTT
>13|TRBV29-1|once|NA|TRBJ1-1
CSVEEGRSTEAFF
TGCAGCGTTGAAGAGGGCAGGAGCACTGAAGCTTTCTTT
>15|TRBV7-2|NA|NA|TRBJ2-7
CASSLDRLARAEQYF
TGTGCCAGCAGCTTAGATAGGCTAGCCCGCGCCGAGCAGTACTTC
>16|TRBV7-9|NA|NA|TRBJ1-1
CASSLIPSGGFTEAFF
TGTGCCAGCAGCTTAATTCCTAGCGGGGGCTTCACTGAAGCTTTCTTT
>14|TRBV6-2/TRBV6-3|NA|TRBD2|TRBJ2-3
CASSYGGGADTQYF
TGTGCCAGCAGTTACGGCGGGGGGGCAGATACGCAGTATTTT
>17|TRBV7-9|NA|NA|TRBJ1-1
CASSLVGGAIENTEAFF
TGTGCCAGCAGCTTAGTTGGGGGGGCGATAGAAAACACTGAAGCTTTCTTT
>15|TRBV25-1|many|NA|TRBJ2-1
CASSLQGNSYNEQFF
TGTGCCAGCAGTTTACAGGGAAACTCCTACAATGAGCAGTTCTTC
>15|TRBV5-5|NA|TRBD2|TRBJ2-1
CASSPAGGAYNEQFF
TGTGCCAGCAGCCCGGCGGGGGGCGCTTACAATGAGCAGTTCTTC
>13|TRBV6-1|few|NA|TRBJ2-2
CASSPEGTGELFF
TGTGCCAGCAGTCCGGAAGGCACCGGGGAGCTGTTTTTT
>15|TRBV9|NA|NA|TRBJ1-5
CASSVEGGEGQPQHF
TGTGCCAGCAGCGTAGAGGGGGGTGAAGGACAGCCCCAGCATTTT
>15|TRBV4-2|NA|NA|TRBJ2-1
CASSPSWGEGNEQFF
TGTGCCAGCAGCCCCTCGTGGGGGGAAGGCAATGAGCAGTTCTTC
>16|TRBV7-2|NA|NA|TRBJ2-2
CASSLLVEANTGELFF
TGTGCCAGCAGCTTATTGGTGGAGGCGAACACCGGGGAGCTGTTTTTT
>13|TRBV3-1|NA|NA|TRBJ2-3
CASSLGDTDTQYF
TGTGCCAGCAGCCTAGGGGACACAGATACGCAGTATTTT
>17|TRBV3-1|few|NA|TRBJ2-3
CASSQGHAWTVADTQYF
TGTGCCAGCAGCCAAGGACACGCATGGACAGTCGCAGATACGCAGTATTTT
>15|TRBV7-8|few|NA|TRBJ1-5
CASSLFGGDNQPQHF
TGTGCCAGCAGCTTATTCGGGGGAGACAATCAGCCCCAGCATTTT
>14|TRBV27|NA|TRBD2|TRBJ2-2
CASSFFGGAGELFF
TGTGCCAGCAGTTTCTTCGGGGGGGCCGGGGAGCTGTTTTTT
>15|TRBV7-2|NA|TRBD1|TRBJ2-7
CASSLYDRVISEQYF
TGTGCCAGCAGCTTATACGACAGGGTAATAAGCGAGCAGTACTTC
>11|TRBV7-9|NA|NA|TRBJ2-5
CASRLAETQYF
TGTGCCAGCAGGCTAGCGGAGACCCAGTACTTC
>17|TRBV11-1|few|TRBD1|TRBJ1-1
CASIDPGQGGLNTEAFF
TGTGCCAGCATCGATCCGGGACAGGGCGGGTTGAACACTGAAGCTTTCTTT
>16|TRBV27|NA|TRBD1|TRBJ1-2
CASSPRKDRVNYGYTF
TGTGCCAGCAGTCCTCGCAAGGACAGGGTGAACTATGGCTACACCTTC
>15|TRBV7-3|few|NA|TRBJ1-3
CASSSVGGRENTIYF
TGTGCCAGCAGCTCAGTCGGGGGTAGAGAAAACACCATATATTTT
>13|TRBV20-1|many|TRBD1|TRBJ2-7
CSARDRFTYEQYF
TGCAGCGCTAGGGACAGGTTTACCTACGAGCAGTACTTC
>14|TRBV5-1|NA|NA|TRBJ1-2
CASSLAARSYGYTF
TGCGCCAGCAGCTTGGCGGCCAGAAGCTATGGCTACACCTTC
>14|TRBV7-9|NA|NA|TRBJ2-2
CASSPWASTGELFF
TGTGCCAGCAGCCCCTGGGCTTCTACCGGGGAGCTGTTTTTT
>12|TRBV12-3/TRBV12-4|few|NA|TRBJ1-2
CASRGVDYGYTF
TGTGCCAGCCGGGGGGTGGACTATGGCTACACCTTC
>13|TRBV4-2|few|NA|TRBJ1-1
CASSQGGSREAFF
TGTGCCAGCAGCCAAGGGGGGTCGCGTGAAGCTTTCTTT
>13|TRBV13|few|NA|TRBJ2-7
CASSSALAYEQYF
TGTGCCAGCAGCTCGGCCCTAGCTTACGAGCAGTACTTC
>14|TRBV4-3|NA|NA|TRBJ2-1
CASSQEDNLNEQFF
TGCGCCAGCAGCCAGGAGGACAATTTAAATGAGCAGTTCTTC
>16|TRBV4-3|few|NA|TRBJ1-2
CASSQDDGRTKDGYTF
TGCGCCAGCAGCCAAGATGACGGGAGGACGAAGGATGGCTACACCTTC
>15|TRBV29-1|many|NA|TRBJ2-1
CSVDGLDNSYNEQFF
TGCAGCGTTGACGGGCTGGACAACTCCTACAATGAGCAGTTCTTC
>14|TRBV6-5|few|TRBD1|TRBJ2-7
CASSYNGQDYEQYF
TGTGCCAGCAGTTACAACGGACAGGACTACGAGCAGTACTTC